This T cell receptor beta chain was profiled in a study of PD-1 blockade in mismatch repair-deficient tumors. J was trimmed by 3 bases and V by 4 bases; bases with no gene match: 4. The CDR3 has 14 amino acids. Germline V gene sequence: CDR1 KGHSH, CDR2 LQKENI. Mismatch repair deficiency was confirmed in all patients, by PCR or immunohistochemistry. A few pembrolizumab responders had their TCRs sequenced. TCRdb keeps only in-frame clones here, not all; method: immunoSEQ multiplex PCR. The table includes 95,000 to 150,000 clones, around 87% detected once. This chain links TRBV18 with TRBJ2-3, with 7 bases that match TRBD2. The sequence derives from an adult with mismatch repair-deficient cancer. The sample was peripheral blood, taken 44 weeks after starting pembrolizumab. CDR3 loop: CASSLGGRTDTQYF. The CDR3 DNA reads as TGTGCCAGCTCACTTGGCGGGAGAACAGATACGCAGTATTTT.